A single TCR beta chain is shown here with its context. The data were obtained in a study of blood T cell repertoires in COVID-19. Looking at the study overall: The study drew acute and convalescent COVID-19 samples from the United States, Italy and Spain. Nucleic acid was either cDNA or gDNA, and it came from T cells, B-cell-depleted T cells, or PBMCs.

Germline CDR1 is MDHEN and CDR2 is SYDVKM. The V gene end was trimmed by 5 bases and the J gene end by 0 bases; junction bases not matched to a gene: 6. The CDR3 loop spans 15 amino acids. In the original processing: Amplified reference gene primers provided the basis for estimating nucleated cell counts. Using immunoSEQ multiplex PCR, the repertoire was profiled, and TCRdb retains in-frame clones only, with some absent. The V and J calls and the clone size are those of that table, but D and trimming were determined from the DNA. This sample has over 200,000 clones, with over 80% found just once. The receptor comes from a human donor in a cohort sampled during active COVID-19. Sample: peripheral blood. The rearrangement links TRBV28 to TRBJ2-7; 8 bases are a match to TRBD2. The DNA for the CDR3 is TGTGCCAGCAGTCCAAGCGGGAGAGGCTCCTACGAGCAGTACTTC. Its translation is CASSPSGRGSYEQYF. Variable domain in full (rest from reference TRBV28 and TRBJ2-7): DVKVTQSSRYLVKRTGEKVFLECVQDMDHENMFWYRQDPGLGLRLIYFSYDVKMKEKGDIPEGYSVSREKKERFSLILESASTNQTSMYLCASSPSGRGSYEQYFGPGTRLTVT.